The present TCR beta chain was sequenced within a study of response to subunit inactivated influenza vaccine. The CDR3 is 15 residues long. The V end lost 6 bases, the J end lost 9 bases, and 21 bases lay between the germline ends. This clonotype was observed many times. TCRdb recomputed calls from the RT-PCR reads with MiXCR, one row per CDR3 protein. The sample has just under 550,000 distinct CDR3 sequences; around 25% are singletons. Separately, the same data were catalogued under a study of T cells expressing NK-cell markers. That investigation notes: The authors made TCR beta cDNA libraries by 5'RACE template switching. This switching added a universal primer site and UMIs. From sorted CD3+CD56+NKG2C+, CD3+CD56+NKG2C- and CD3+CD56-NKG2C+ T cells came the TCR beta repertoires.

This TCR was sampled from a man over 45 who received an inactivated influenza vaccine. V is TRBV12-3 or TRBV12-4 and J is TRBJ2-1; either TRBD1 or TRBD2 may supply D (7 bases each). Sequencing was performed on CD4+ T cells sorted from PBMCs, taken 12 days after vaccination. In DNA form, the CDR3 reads TGTGCCAGCAGCCCCAGGGGGGGGGACTATACTGAGCAGTTCTTC. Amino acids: CASSPRGGDYTEQFF.